Here is one T cell receptor (beta chain) with its context. Germline V CDR1 and CDR2: SGHRS, YFSETQ. The CDR3 is made up of 16 amino acids. V was clipped by 0 bases and J by 7 bases, with 19 bases between them. In Seattle, patients joined the study during active infection and were tracked longitudinally. These data originate in a study of blood T cell repertoires in COVID-19. Measured with immunoSEQ multiplex PCR; TCRdb has only the in-frame clones, and not every one. The table shows 250,000 to 350,000 clones, with about 88% occurring only once. The specimen sequenced was peripheral blood. This rearrangement joins TRBV5-1 to TRBJ1-2; D is unclear. The TCR sequence derives from a woman between 70 and 85 years old with COVID-19, enrolled during active disease. The CDR3 loop is CASSLGQEGALGGYTF. As DNA, the CDR3 is TGCGCCAGCAGCTTGGGGCAGGAGGGCGCCCTGGGTGGCTACACCTTC.